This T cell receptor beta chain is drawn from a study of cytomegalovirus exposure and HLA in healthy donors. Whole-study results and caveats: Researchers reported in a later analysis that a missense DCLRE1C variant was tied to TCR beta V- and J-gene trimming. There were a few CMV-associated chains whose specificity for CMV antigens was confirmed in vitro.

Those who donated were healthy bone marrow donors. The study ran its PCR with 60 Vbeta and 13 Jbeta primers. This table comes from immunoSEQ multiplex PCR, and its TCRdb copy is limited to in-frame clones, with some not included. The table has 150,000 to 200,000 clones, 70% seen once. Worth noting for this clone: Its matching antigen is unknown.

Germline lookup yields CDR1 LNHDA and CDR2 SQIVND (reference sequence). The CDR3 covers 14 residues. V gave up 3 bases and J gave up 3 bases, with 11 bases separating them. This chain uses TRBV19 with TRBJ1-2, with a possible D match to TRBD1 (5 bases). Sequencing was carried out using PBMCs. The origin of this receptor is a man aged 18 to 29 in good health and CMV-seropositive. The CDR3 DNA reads TGTGCCAGTAGTATGTGGGGCGAAGACTATGGCTACACCTTC. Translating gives CASSMWGEDYGYTF.